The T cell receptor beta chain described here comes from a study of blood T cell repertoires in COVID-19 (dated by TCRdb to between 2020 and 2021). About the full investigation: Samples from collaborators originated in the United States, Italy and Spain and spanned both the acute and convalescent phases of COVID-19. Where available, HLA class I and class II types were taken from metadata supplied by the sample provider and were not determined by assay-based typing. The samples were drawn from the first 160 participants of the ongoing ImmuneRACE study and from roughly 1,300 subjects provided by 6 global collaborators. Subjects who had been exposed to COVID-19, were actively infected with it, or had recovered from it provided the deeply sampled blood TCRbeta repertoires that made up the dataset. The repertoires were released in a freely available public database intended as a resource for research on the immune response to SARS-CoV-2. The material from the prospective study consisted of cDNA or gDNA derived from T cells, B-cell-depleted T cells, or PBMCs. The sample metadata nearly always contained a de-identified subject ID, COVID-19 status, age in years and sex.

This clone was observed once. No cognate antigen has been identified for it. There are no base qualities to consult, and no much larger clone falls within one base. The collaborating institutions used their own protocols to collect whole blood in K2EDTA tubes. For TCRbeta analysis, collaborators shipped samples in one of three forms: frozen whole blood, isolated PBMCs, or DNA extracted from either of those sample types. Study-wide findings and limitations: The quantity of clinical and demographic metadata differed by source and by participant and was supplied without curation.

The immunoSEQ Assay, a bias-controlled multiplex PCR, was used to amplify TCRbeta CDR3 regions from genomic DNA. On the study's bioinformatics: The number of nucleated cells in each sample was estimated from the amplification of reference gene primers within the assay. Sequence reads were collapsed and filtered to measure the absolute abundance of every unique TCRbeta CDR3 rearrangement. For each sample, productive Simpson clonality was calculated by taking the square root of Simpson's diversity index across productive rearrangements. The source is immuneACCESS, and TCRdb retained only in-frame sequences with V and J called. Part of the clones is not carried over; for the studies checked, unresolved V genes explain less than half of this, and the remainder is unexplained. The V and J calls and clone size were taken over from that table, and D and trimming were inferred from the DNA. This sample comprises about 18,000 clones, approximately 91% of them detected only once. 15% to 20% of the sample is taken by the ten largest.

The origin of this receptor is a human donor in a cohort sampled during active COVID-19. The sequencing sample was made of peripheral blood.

CDR3 region: CASSSQEIYEQYF. The nucleotide sequence reads TGTGCCAGCAGCTCACAGGAGATCTACGAGCAGTACTTC. The receptor chain draws on TRBV5-5 and TRBJ2-7; the best D guess is TRBD1, with 5 bases matching. Trimming costs V 3 bases and J 3 bases, and their ends lie 10 bases apart. CDR1 SGHKS and CDR2 YYEKEE were looked up in the germline V gene (reference sequence). From cysteine to phenylalanine, the CDR3 is 13 amino acids long. The read is trimmed to its CDR3 DNA, 39 bases read in frame from base 1. Where the CDR3 stops, the reference TRBV5-5 and TRBJ2-7 genes take over; the full variable domain is DAGVTQSPTHLIKTRGQQVTLRCSPISGHKSVSWYQQVLGQGPQFIFQYYEKEERGRGNFPDRFSARQFPNYSSELNVNALLLGDSALYLCASSSQEIYEQYFGPGTRLTVT.